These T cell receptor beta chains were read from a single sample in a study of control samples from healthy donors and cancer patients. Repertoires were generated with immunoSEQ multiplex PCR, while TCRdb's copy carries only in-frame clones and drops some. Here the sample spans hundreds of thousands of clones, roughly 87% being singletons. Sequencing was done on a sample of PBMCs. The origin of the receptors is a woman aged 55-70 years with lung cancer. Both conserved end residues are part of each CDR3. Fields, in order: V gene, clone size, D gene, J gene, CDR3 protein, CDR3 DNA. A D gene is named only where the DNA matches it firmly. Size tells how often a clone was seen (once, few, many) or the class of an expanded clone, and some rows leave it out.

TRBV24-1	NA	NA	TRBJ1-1	CATSLGEYTEAFF	TGTGCCACCAGTCTAGGGGAGTACACTGAAGCTTTCTTT
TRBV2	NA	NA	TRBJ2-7	CASSTYEQYF	TGTGCCAGCAGTACTTACGAGCAGTACTTC
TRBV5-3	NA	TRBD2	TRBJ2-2	CARSLASRGEKPYGTGELFF	TGTGCCAGAAGCTTGGCCTCCCGGGGGGAGAAGCCCTACGGCACCGGGGAGCTGTTTTTT
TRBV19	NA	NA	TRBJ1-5	CASSPGGTNFYSNQPQHF	TGTGCCAGTAGTCCCGGGGGGACAAACTTTTATAGCAATCAGCCCCAGCATTTT
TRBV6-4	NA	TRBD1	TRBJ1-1	CATRMDRWQNKAFF	TGTGCCACCCGGATGGACAGGTGGCAAAATAAAGCTTTCTTT
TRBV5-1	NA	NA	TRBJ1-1	CASSPGAPQGSEAFF	TGCGCCAGCAGCCCGGGGGCCCCACAGGGAAGTGAAGCTTTCTTT
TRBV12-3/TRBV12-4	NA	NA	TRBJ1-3	CASSLSLYTIYF	TGTGCCAGCAGTTTGTCATTGTACACCATATATTTT
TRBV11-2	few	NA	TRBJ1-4	CASRTREKLFF	TGTGCCAGCCGGACCCGGGAAAAACTGTTTTTT
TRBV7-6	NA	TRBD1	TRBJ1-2	CASSLPGTGDGYTF	TGTGCCAGCAGCCTACCCGGGACAGGGGATGGCTACACCTTC
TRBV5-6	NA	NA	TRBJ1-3	CASSSIAGLNTIYF	TGTGCCAGCAGCTCCATCGCAGGGTTAAACACCATATATTTT
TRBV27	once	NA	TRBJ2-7	CASSLSRSTEQYF	TGTGCCAGCAGTTTATCTCGATCGACCGAGCAGTACTTC
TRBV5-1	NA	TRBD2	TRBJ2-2	CASARSGGQDTGELFF	TGCGCCAGCGCCCGTAGCGGGGGGCAAGACACCGGGGAGCTGTTTTTT
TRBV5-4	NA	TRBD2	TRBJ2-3	CASSPGLAPDTQYF	TGTGCCAGCAGTCCGGGACTAGCCCCAGATACGCAGTATTTT
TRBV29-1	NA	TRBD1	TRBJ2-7	CSVYDRAAEQYF	TGCAGCGTTTACGACAGGGCTGCCGAGCAGTACTTC
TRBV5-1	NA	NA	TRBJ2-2	CASSHSWPGMNTGELFF	TGCGCCAGCAGCCATTCCTGGCCAGGGATGAACACCGGGGAGCTGTTTTTT
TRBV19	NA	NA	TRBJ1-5	CASGQFYSNQPQHF	TGTGCCAGCGGACAGTTTTATAGCAATCAGCCCCAGCATTTT
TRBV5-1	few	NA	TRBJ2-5	CASSWENQETQYF	TGCGCCAGCAGCTGGGAAAACCAAGAGACCCAGTACTTC
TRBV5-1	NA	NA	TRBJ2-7	CASSLGQVYDEQYF	TGCGCCAGCAGCTTGGGACAGGTCTATGACGAGCAGTACTTC
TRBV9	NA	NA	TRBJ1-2	CASREQGIGGYTF	TGTGCCAGCAGAGAGCAGGGTATCGGCGGCTACACCTTC
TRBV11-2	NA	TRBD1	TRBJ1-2	CASSRDRIYGYTF	TGTGCCAGCAGCCGGGACAGAATCTATGGCTACACCTTC
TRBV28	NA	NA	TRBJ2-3	CASSLFFGSDTQYF	TGTGCCAGCAGTTTATTTTTTGGGTCAGATACGCAGTATTTT
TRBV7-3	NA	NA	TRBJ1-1	CASSQNQGTEAFF	TGTGCCAGCAGCCAAAACCAGGGAACCGAAGCTTTCTTT